The clone carrying this T cell receptor beta chain was observed at least ten times. This sample is part of a study of patients and donors after allogeneic stem cell transplantation. TCRdb re-called the RT-PCR reads with MiXCR, one entry per CDR3 protein. The sample shows over 400,000 distinct CDR3 sequences, roughly 16% of them seen only once. This TCR derives from a human donor who was either an allogeneic HSCT recipient or a stem cell or donor lymphocyte infusion donor (not recorded which). It is not recorded whose cells these are; they may come from a transplant donor. Sequencing was done on a sample of blood, either unsorted or a sorted T cell fraction (not recorded which).

The CDR3 DNA sequence: TGTGCCAGCAGGCCCGGTGCCAAAAACATTCAGTACTTC. Amino acid sequence: CASRPGAKNIQYF. The V and J genes are TRBV12-3 or TRBV12-4 and TRBJ2-4; D ambiguous. V dropped 6 bases and J dropped 1 base, with 7 bases sitting between them. The length of the CDR3 is 13 residues.